This T cell receptor (beta chain) originates from a study of blood T cell repertoires in COVID-19. This clone has just a few counts. CDR3 length: 15 residues. Per the germline V gene, CDR1 is SGDLS and CDR2 is YYNGEE. With V trimmed by 0 bases and J by 3 bases, 4 bases remained unmatched. Generated by immunoSEQ multiplex PCR, the TCRdb table keeps only in-frame clones and is missing some. The repertoire holds over 15,000 clones, with 85% to 90% as singletons. The chain employs TRBV9 and TRBJ2-7; 9 positions agree with TRBD1. This clonotype was sampled from a human donor in a cohort sampled during active COVID-19. Material for sequencing was peripheral blood. CDR3 nucleotides: TGTGCCAGCAGCGTAGAGGGACAGGGATTCTACGAGCAGTACTTC. This encodes CASSVEGQGFYEQYF.